The present TCR beta chain was sequenced within a study of T-cell reconstitution after alpha-beta-depleted transplantation in children. As it was prepared, the TCRbeta library received unique molecular identifiers. TCRdb passed the PCR reads through MiXCR, listing each CDR3 protein once. The table has about 610,000 distinct CDR3 sequences, 10% seen once. From germline, CDR1 is SGHRS and CDR2 YFSETQ. The ends lost 4 bases at V and 3 bases at J; junction bases unmatched: 2. This CDR3 has 15 residues. This clonotype was recorded a few times. The sequence derives from a human donor who donated a stem cell graft to a child with acute myeloid leukemia. The rearrangement joins TRBV5-1 to TRBJ2-7; TRBD2 agrees at 15 bases. Specimen: PBMCs from the stem cell graft donor, collected from the stem cell graft. CDR3: CASSGGLAGGYEQYF. CDR3 nucleotide sequence: TGCGCCAGCAGCGGGGGACTAGCGGGAGGCTACGAGCAGTACTTC.